This TCR beta chain was observed in a study of cytomegalovirus exposure and HLA in healthy donors. Findings and caveats of the study: Researchers reported in a later analysis that a missense DCLRE1C variant was tied to TCR beta V- and J-gene trimming.

Primers included in the PCR were 60 Vbeta and 13 Jbeta primers. Repertoires were generated with immunoSEQ multiplex PCR, while TCRdb's copy carries only in-frame clones and drops some. The table records 100,000 or so clones, over 12% of them present only once. This clone was counted between two and nine times. Its antigen is currently unknown. Germline-derived CDR1 and CDR2 are SGHRS and YFSETQ. The CDR3 runs 12 residues. With 4 bases removed from V and 6 bases from J, the gap between germline ends came to 10 bases. Sequencing used PBMCs. This TCR came from a female donor in good health and CMV-seronegative. V and J are TRBV5-1 and TRBJ1-1; D perhaps matches TRBD1 (5 bases). CDR3 residues: CASSAARAEAFF. The CDR3 DNA is TGCGCCAGCAGCGCGGCCAGGGCTGAAGCTTTCTTT.